The 21 T cell receptor beta chains in this list originate from one sample, sequenced in a study of OX40 agonist ivuxolimab in advanced cancers. Produced via immunoSEQ multiplex PCR; TCRdb's table is partial and in-frame only. This table has about 67,000 clones, roughly nine tenths appearing once. The material was CD4+ or CD8+ T cells sorted from blood, obtained in a trial of the OX40 agonist ivuxolimab. These receptors came from an adult with an advanced solid tumor such as melanoma, head and neck, liver or kidney cancer.

CDR3 DNA: TGTGCCAGCAGCTTATCGTCAGAGCCGGGGACTGAAGCTTTCTTT. Amino acids: CASSLSSEPGTEAFF. J is TRBJ1-1 and V is TRBV7-3, with D hard to call. The length of the CDR3 is 15 residues. Germline CDR1 is SGHTA and CDR2 is FQGTGA. V gave up 2 bases and J gave up 5 bases, with 15 bases separating them.

The V call is TRBV10-1, the J call TRBJ2-3, with TRBD1 as a possible D gene (5 bases). The CDR3 is 15 amino acids. Trimming left V 0 bases short and J 5 bases short, with 12 bases between. The germline gives CDR1 WNHNN, CDR2 SYGVQD (reference sequence). This CDR3 is CASSESQGGIDTQYF. CDR3 sequence (DNA): TGCGCCAGCAGTGAGTCCCAGGGTGGAATAGATACGCAGTATTTT.

The V and J genes are TRBV18 and TRBJ2-4; 11 nucleotides align to TRBD2. In germline, CDR1 is KGHSH, CDR2 LQKENI. The CDR3 has 19 amino acids. The V gene end was trimmed by 5 bases and the J gene end by 0 bases; junction bases not matched to a gene: 12. The CDR3 sequence: CASSKGLAGAQIAKNIQYF. In nucleotides, the CDR3 is TGTGCCAGCTCAAAAGGACTAGCGGGCGCCCAAATAGCCAAAAACATTCAGTACTTC.

This chain links TRBV15 with TRBJ2-3, with D possibly matching TRBD2 (5 bases). There are 16 residues in the CDR3. Between the trimmed V and J ends, which lost 0 bases and 0 bases, there was a span of 10 bases. Per the germline V gene, CDR1 is LNHNV and CDR2 is YYDKDF (reference sequence). DNA of the CDR3: TGTGCCACCAGCAGAGATTTAGCGACTAGCACAGATACGCAGTATTTT. The encoded protein is CATSRDLATSTDTQYF.

V and J are TRBV28 and TRBJ1-1; maybe TRBD1 (6 bases). The germline gives CDR1 MDHEN, CDR2 SYDVKM. There are 14 residues in the CDR3. Trimming stripped 5 bases from V and 2 bases from J, with 12 bases between. DNA for the CDR3: TGTGCCAGCAGTAGACAGGCCTCAAACACTGAAGCTTTCTTT. Translation gives CASSRQASNTEAFF.

This chain joins TRBV28 and TRBJ1-2, with TRBD1 as a possible D gene (5 bases). The V gene's germline CDR1 is MDHEN and CDR2 SYDVKM. This CDR3 is 13 amino acids long. Trimming pared 5 bases from V and 6 bases from J, leaving 13 bases between. The DNA of the CDR3 is TGTGCCAGCAGTCAACTAGGGGTCAATGGCTACACCTTC. Protein product: CASSQLGVNGYTF.

There are a few counts of this clone. The chain couples TRBV7-9 to TRBJ2-3; D is unresolved. CDR1 is SEHNR, CDR2 FQNEAQ, per germline (reference sequence). The CDR3 is made up of 16 amino acids. V shed 4 bases and J shed 2 bases, with 16 bases lying between them. As DNA, the CDR3 is TGTGCCAGCAGCTCACCGGTGGGCGGATTCACAGATACGCAGTATTTT. This sequence encodes CASSSPVGGFTDTQYF.

The V gene is TRBV15, the J gene TRBJ1-5; 10 bases are a match to TRBD1. CDR3 size: 16 residues. Germline CDR1 is LNHNV and CDR2 is YYDKDF (reference sequence). Unmatched junction bases numbered 5, after V lost 1 base and J lost 5 bases. DNA for the CDR3: TGTGCCACCAGCAGAGCTAGTGGGACAGGGGATCAGCCCCAGCATTTT. Its protein is CATSRASGTGDQPQHF. The whole variable domain, remainder taken from reference TRBV15 and TRBJ1-5, is DAMVIQNPRYQVTQFGKPVTLSCSQTLNHNVMYWYQQKSSQAPKLLFHYYDKDFNNEADTPDNFQSRRPNTSFCFLDIRSPGLGDTAMYLCATSRASGTGDQPQHFGDGTRLSIL.

The chain has TRBV7-8 and TRBJ1-5; no clear D. This CDR3 spans 12 amino acids. V lost 3 bases and J 5 bases, leaving 5 bases between the germline ends. CDR1 is SGHVS, CDR2 FQNEAQ, per germline. The CDR3 loop reads CASSFSDQPQHF. The CDR3 DNA follows: TGTGCCAGCAGCTTCAGTGATCAGCCCCAGCATTTT.

The V call is TRBV7-9, the J call TRBJ2-3; D gene ambiguous. There are 15 residues in the CDR3. V lost 7 bases and J lost 4, with 18 bases in between. Germline V CDR1 and CDR2: SEHNR, FQNEAQ (reference sequence). The CDR3 DNA follows: TGTGCCAGCATAAAAGATGGGGTTTGGTCAGATACGCAGTATTTT. It translates to CASIKDGVWSDTQYF.

The chain links TRBV27 to TRBJ2-1; TRBD1 matches 7 bases. CDR3 length: 15 amino acids. The V segment lost 2 bases and the J segment 6 bases; nucleotides outside the gene matches: 7. Germline CDR1 reads MNHEY; CDR2 reads SMNVEV (reference sequence). Here the CDR3 reads CASSLIGGRINEQFF. The CDR3 DNA is TGTGCCAGCAGTTTAATAGGGGGCAGGATCAATGAGCAGTTCTTC.

This clone was observed once. The CDR3 DNA sequence: TGTGCCAGCAGCGTAGGAGGACTAGCGGCAAATGTCGGTTCGAAGCGGACGCAGTATTTT. Its protein product is CASSVGGLAANVGSKRTQYF. The chain joins TRBV9 to TRBJ2-3; 10 bases line up with TRBD2. Germline V CDR1 and CDR2: SGDLS, YYNGEE. The CDR3 totals 20 residues. V dropped 0 bases and J dropped 9; count of bases not matched to a gene: 22.

The chain uses TRBV14 and TRBJ1-3, with a tentative D call TRBD1 (6 bases). From germline, CDR1 is SGHDN and CDR2 FVKESK. V lost 0 bases and J 3 bases, leaving 18 bases between the germline ends. The CDR3 totals 18 residues. The CDR3 sequence: CASSQDGVGRGSGNTIYF. CDR3 bases: TGTGCCAGCAGCCAAGACGGAGTTGGCAGGGGAAGTGGAAACACCATATATTTT.

The chain couples TRBV9 to TRBJ2-2, with D tentatively TRBD2 (6 bases). CDR1 SGDLS and CDR2 YYNGEE come from the germline V gene. This CDR3 has 14 residues. Trimming pared 0 bases from V and 5 bases from J, leaving 8 bases between. CDR3 coding DNA: TGTGCCAGCAGCGTAGCGAGCGGGACCGGGGAGCTGTTTTTT. This gives the protein CASSVASGTGELFF.

The CDR3 DNA is TGTGCCACCTCCGTCCCCTACGAGCAGTACTTC. It translates to CATSVPYEQYF. The chain joins TRBV28 to TRBJ2-7; D call uncertain. Germline-derived CDR1 and CDR2 are MDHEN and SYDVKM. The CDR3 loop spans 11 amino acids. V was trimmed by 10 bases and J by 2 bases, leaving 9 bases between them.

This chain links TRBV9 with TRBJ2-7, with 8 bases aligning to TRBD1. CDR1 and CDR2 (germline): SGDLS, YYNGEE. Trimming cost V 7 bases and J 2 bases; bases outside gene matches: 5. The CDR3 loop spans 13 amino acids. CDR3 in DNA: TGTGCCAGCCGGACAGGGCCGACCTACGAGCAGTACTTC. Protein product: CASRTGPTYEQYF.

CDR3 region: CASSPGDSSNQPQHF. The CDR3 coding sequence is TGTGCCAGCAGCCCCGGGGACAGTAGCAATCAGCCCCAGCATTTT. The genes are TRBV9 and TRBJ1-5; 7 bases match TRBD1. The length of the CDR3 is 15 residues. J gave up 0 bases and V 4 bases, and 4 bases lay outside the gene matches. Germline lookup yields CDR1 SGDLS and CDR2 YYNGEE. Filled out from reference TRBV9 and TRBJ1-5, the complete variable domain reads DSGVTQTPKHLITATGQRVTLRCSPRSGDLSVYWYQQSLDQGLQFLIQYYNGEERAKGNILERFSAQQFPDLHSELNLSSLELGDSALYFCASSPGDSSNQPQHFGDGTRLSIL.

CDR3 nucleotide sequence: TGTGCCAGCAGCGTAGCGGCTAGCGGCACCTACAATGAGCAGTTCTTC. This gives the protein CASSVAASGTYNEQFF. This chain joins TRBV9 and TRBJ2-1, with 7 bases lining up with TRBD2. Germline CDR1 reads SGDLS; CDR2 reads YYNGEE. V lost 0 bases to trimming and J lost 2 bases; unmatched junction nucleotides: 5. The CDR3 runs to 16 residues.

V and J are TRBV6-5 and TRBJ2-7; D is possibly TRBD1 (6 bases). V lost 2 bases to trimming and J lost 8 bases, with 7 bases between them. The CDR3 has 11 amino acids. In germline, CDR1 is MNHEY, CDR2 SVGAGI. The CDR3 region has the DNA TGTGCCAGCAGTTACCAGGGGAAGCAGTACTTC. Its protein product is CASSYQGKQYF.

V is TRBV7-2 and J is TRBJ1-2; D is unresolved. The CDR3 runs 14 residues. Trimming stripped 1 base from V and 2 bases from J, with 8 bases between. CDR1 SGHTA and CDR2 FQGNSA come from the germline V gene. CDR3 in amino acids: CASSLGPGNYGYTF. Here the CDR3 DNA reads TGTGCCAGCAGCTTAGGGCCGGGAAACTATGGCTACACCTTC.

This clone was counted once. The CDR3 region has the DNA TGTGCCAGCAGCTCGATTGTCGGAACTAGCACAGATACGCAGTATTTT. It codes for CASSSIVGTSTDTQYF. The genes are TRBV7-8 and TRBJ2-3, with no clear D. V gave up 4 bases and J gave up 0 bases, with 14 bases separating them. The CDR3 is made up of 16 amino acids. Germline CDR1 is SGHVS and CDR2 is FQNEAQ.